This T cell receptor (beta chain) comes out of a study of blood T cells in healthy people across ages. V lost 5 bases, J lost 2 bases, and 10 bases lay in between. CDR3 length equals 14 residues. Germline-derived CDR1 and CDR2 are MNHEY and SVGAGI. Through a sample-barcoded 5' primer and a J-beta primer mix, a second PCR was run for roughly 6 to 11 cycles. TCRdb re-called the 5' RACE reads with MiXCR, one entry per CDR3 protein. The table shows more than 1,400,000 distinct CDR3 sequences, with roughly 40% occurring only once. Material for sequencing was blood. This sequence originates from a woman in her late teens or twenties in good health. The chain couples TRBV6-5 to TRBJ2-4, with a tentative D call TRBD2 (5 bases). The CDR3 sequence is CASSPGLTKNIQYF. CDR3 in DNA: TGTGCCAGCAGTCCCGGACTTACCAAAAACATTCAGTACTTC.